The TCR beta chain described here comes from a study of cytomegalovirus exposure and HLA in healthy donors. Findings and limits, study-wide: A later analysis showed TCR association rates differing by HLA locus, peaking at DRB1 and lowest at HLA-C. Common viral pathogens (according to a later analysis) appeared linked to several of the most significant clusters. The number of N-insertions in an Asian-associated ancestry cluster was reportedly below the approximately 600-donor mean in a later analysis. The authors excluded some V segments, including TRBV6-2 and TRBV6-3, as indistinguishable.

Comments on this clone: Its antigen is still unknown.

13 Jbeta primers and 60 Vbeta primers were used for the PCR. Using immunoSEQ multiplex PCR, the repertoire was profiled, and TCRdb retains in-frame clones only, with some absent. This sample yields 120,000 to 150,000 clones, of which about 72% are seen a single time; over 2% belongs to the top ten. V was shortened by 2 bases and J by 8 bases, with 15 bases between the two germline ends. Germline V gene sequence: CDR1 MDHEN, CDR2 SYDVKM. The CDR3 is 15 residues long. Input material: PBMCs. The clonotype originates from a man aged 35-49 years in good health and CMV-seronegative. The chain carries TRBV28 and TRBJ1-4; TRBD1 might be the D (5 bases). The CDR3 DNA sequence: TGTGCCAGCAGTTTAACCCACAGGATAGGCGAAAAACTGTTTTTT. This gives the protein CASSLTHRIGEKLFF.